The 20 T cell receptor beta chains below were found in one sample sequenced in a study of blood T cell repertoires in COVID-19 (TCRdb year 2020). Preparation of the library involved the immunoSEQ multiplex PCR assay. Not all clones reach the TCRdb copy of this immuneACCESS table, which keeps in-frame sequences only. Checked studies attribute under half of the gap to unresolved V genes and leave the rest unexplained. Present in this sample are about 68,000 clones, about 91% of which were seen just once. The ten biggest clones cover roughly 8% of the sample. Specimen: peripheral blood. These receptors came from a man aged 50 to 59 with active COVID-19.

The DNA of the CDR3 is TGTGCCAGCAGTAGGGACAGGCGGGCTGAAAAACTGTTTTTT. Translating it yields CASSRDRRAEKLFF. V and J are TRBV6-5 and TRBJ1-4, with TRBD1 identical over 8 bases. The V segment lost 5 bases and the J segment 7 bases; nucleotides outside the gene matches: 6. There are 14 residues in the CDR3. Germline V gene sequence: CDR1 MNHEY, CDR2 SVGAGI.

The chain combines TRBV3-1 (or the pseudogene TRBV3-2) with TRBJ1-3, with a possible D match to TRBD1 (5 bases). The CDR3 length is 15 residues. Germline lookup yields CDR1 LGHDT and CDR2 YNNKEL (reference sequence). The V end lost 3 bases, the J end lost 3 bases, and 12 bases lay between the germline ends. The CDR3 here is CASSQGTGFGNTIYF. The DNA for the CDR3 is TGTGCCAGCAGCCAGGGAACAGGTTTTGGAAACACCATATATTTT.

The chain couples TRBV19 to TRBJ1-1, with TRBD1 matching over 8 bases. J gave up 6 bases and V 5 bases, and 8 bases lay outside the gene matches. Germline lookup yields CDR1 LNHDA and CDR2 SQIVND (reference sequence). This CDR3 region has 14 residues. The CDR3, as DNA: TGTGCCAGTAGTGCCTGGACAGGGATCGCTGAAGCTTTCTTT. Translating it yields CASSAWTGIAEAFF.

In its sample, this clone was seen many times. The rearrangement joins TRBV27 to TRBJ1-5; D not resolved. The V end was cut by 2 bases, the J end by 5 bases, with 10 bases between. CDR1 is MNHEY, CDR2 SMNVEV, per germline (reference sequence). The CDR3 runs to 14 residues. CDR3 amino acids: CASSLKQTYQPQHF. DNA for the CDR3: TGTGCCAGCAGTTTAAAACAGACGTATCAGCCCCAGCATTTT.

The V gene is TRBV5-6, the J gene TRBJ1-5; 10 bases line up with TRBD1. The germline CDR1 and CDR2 sequences are SGHDT and YYEEEE. J lost 6 bases, V lost 2 bases, and 8 bases had no gene match. The length of the CDR3 is 16 residues. CDR3 sequence reads: CASSFSGTGAVQPQHF. CDR3 DNA sequence: TGTGCCAGCAGCTTTTCCGGGACAGGGGCTGTTCAGCCCCAGCATTTT.

The V gene is TRBV30, the J gene TRBJ2-1, with 8 bases that match TRBD1. Germline V gives CDR1 GTSNPN, CDR2 SVGIG (reference sequence). The CDR3 totals 13 residues. The ends lost 5 bases at V and 7 bases at J; junction bases unmatched: 7. CDR3 sequence (DNA): TGTGCCTGGGGCCCCCGACAGGGGAATGAGCAGTTCTTC. This sequence encodes CAWGPRQGNEQFF.

J is TRBJ2-7 and V is TRBV20-1, with D possibly being TRBD1 (6 bases). CDR3 length: 11 amino acids. Germline loops: CDR1 DFQATT, CDR2 SNEGSKA (reference sequence). The ends were cut back, 3 bases at V and 6 bases at J, with 9 bases in the middle. The CDR3 sequence is CSASNRVEQYF. The CDR3 region has the DNA TGCAGTGCTAGTAACAGGGTCGAGCAGTACTTC.

V and J are TRBV29-1 and TRBJ1-2, with 12 bases lining up with TRBD1. Germline V gene lookup returns CDR1 SQVTM and CDR2 ANQGSEA. The CDR3 length is 14 residues. V lost 3 bases to trimming and J lost 7 bases; unmatched junction nucleotides: 6. The CDR3 nucleotides read TGCAGCGTTGATGTGGGACAGGGGGCGCTTGGCTACACCTTC. The encoded protein is CSVDVGQGALGYTF.

The genes are TRBV5-1 and TRBJ1-6, with no clear D. The CDR3 is 20 residues long. V shed 2 bases and J shed 6 bases, with 27 bases lying between them. Germline-derived CDR1 and CDR2 are SGHRS and YFSETQ. CDR3 coding DNA: TGCGCCAGCAGCTTAACCCCCCTCCCAGTGTCATACGAACCTAATTCACCCCTCCACTTT. It translates to CASSLTPLPVSYEPNSPLHF.

This sequence joins TRBV21-1 and TRBJ2-7; TRBD2 was called by the table and not checked on the DNA. TRBV21-1 is classified as a pseudogene. This CDR3 is built from 11 residues. The CDR3 nucleotides are TGTGCCAGCAGCAATGTAAACGAGCAGTACTTC. It codes for CASSNVNEQYF.

The chain links TRBV18 to TRBJ1-2, with TRBD1 identical over 7 bases. Trimming at V came to 3 bases and at J to 5 bases, leaving 6 bases not matched to a gene. The CDR3 sequence is 14 residues long. The germline V gene encodes CDR1 KGHSH and CDR2 LQKENI. CDR3 sequence: CASSPGTETYGYTF. The CDR3 bases are TGTGCCAGCTCACCCGGGACAGAGACTTATGGCTACACCTTC.

The chain uses TRBV19 and TRBJ1-5, with a weak D call TRBD1 (6 bases). Looked up from germline, CDR1 is LNHDA and CDR2 is SQIVND (reference sequence). The CDR3 consists of 18 residues. Trimming pared 4 bases from V and 1 base from J, leaving 20 bases between. The CDR3 DNA follows: TGTGCCAGTAGTACAGGTCAGGGGTTGGGTAGGAGCAATCAGCCCCAGCATTTT. Amino acid sequence: CASSTGQGLGRSNQPQHF.

The V gene is TRBV5-1, the J gene TRBJ1-5; D not resolved. CDR1 is SGHRS and CDR2 is YFSETQ in the germline V gene. The ends were cut back, 4 bases at V and 4 bases at J, with 12 bases in the middle. This CDR3 has 14 residues. CDR3 residues: CASSRGGDNQPQHF. The CDR3 DNA sequence: TGCGCCAGCAGCCGCGGCGGGGATAATCAGCCCCAGCATTTT.

V and J are TRBV11-3 and TRBJ2-1; 13 positions agree with TRBD2. The ends lost 5 bases at V and 9 bases at J; junction bases unmatched: 7. Germline V gene sequence: CDR1 SGHNT, CDR2 YENEEA. This CDR3 is 15 amino acids long. This CDR3 is CASSPTSGGALEQFF. CDR3 bases: TGTGCCAGCAGCCCCACTAGCGGGGGGGCCCTTGAGCAGTTCTTC.

A single count supports this clone. The DNA of the CDR3 is TGTGCCAGTAGTCCCGGACTAGCGGGGGTTGAGACCCAGTACTTC. It codes for CASSPGLAGVETQYF. The chain carries TRBV19 and TRBJ2-5; 13 bases map to TRBD2. The CDR3 is made up of 15 amino acids. Per the germline V gene, CDR1 is LNHDA and CDR2 is SQIVND (reference sequence). J was trimmed by 5 bases and V by 5 bases; bases with no gene match: 5.

The chain couples TRBV7-6 to TRBJ2-2; 13 bases fit TRBD2. Germline V gene sequence: CDR1 SGHVS, CDR2 FNYEAQ. This CDR3 has 20 amino acids. The ends lost 4 bases at V and 1 base at J; junction bases unmatched: 12. The CDR3, as DNA: TGTGCCAGCAGCTCAACTGGACTAGCGGGGGCCCGTGTGAACACCGGGGAGCTGTTTTTT. It is translated as CASSSTGLAGARVNTGELFF.

V is TRBV4-2 and J is TRBJ2-2; no reliable D call. CDR1 is LGHNA and CDR2 is YNFKEQ in the germline V gene. CDR3 length: 16 amino acids. Trimming cost V 1 base and J 1 base, with 10 bases left between them. DNA for the CDR3: TGTGCCAGCAGCCAAGGTTTCTCACTGAACACCGGGGAGCTGTTTTTT. As protein: CASSQGFSLNTGELFF.

This sequence joins TRBV5-1 and TRBJ2-7; D possibly corresponds to TRBD1 (5 bases). V was trimmed by 0 bases and J by 7 bases, leaving 14 bases between them. Germline assignment: CDR1 SGHRS and CDR2 YFSETQ. This CDR3 is 14 amino acids long. CDR3 residues: CASSLVQGNGEQYF. As DNA, the CDR3 is TGCGCCAGCAGCTTGGTTCAGGGAAATGGTGAGCAGTACTTC.

V gene TRBV10-3 combines with J gene TRBJ1-2, with 10 positions matching TRBD1. Germline V gene lookup returns CDR1 ENHRY and CDR2 SYGVKD. Trimming took 6 bases from V and 3 from J; bases not matched to a gene: 10. The CDR3 is 16 residues long. DNA for the CDR3: TGTGCCATCAGAATATCGGGACAGGGGAAGGACTATGGCTACACCTTC. Translation: CAIRISGQGKDYGYTF.

V gene TRBV7-9 combines with J gene TRBJ1-2, with D possibly being TRBD1 (6 bases). Looked up from germline, CDR1 is SEHNR and CDR2 is FQNEAQ (reference sequence). V gave up 1 base and J gave up 6 bases, with 9 bases separating them. CDR3 length: 13 amino acids. CDR3 protein: CASSLEPGDGYTF. CDR3 in DNA: TGTGCCAGCAGCTTAGAGCCAGGGGATGGCTACACCTTC.